These T cell receptor beta chains were read from a single sample in a study of human T cells and chemical hapten exposure. TCRdb reanalysed the RACE reads using MiXCR and keeps one entry per CDR3 protein. The sample lists about 160,000 distinct CDR3 sequences; about a quarter were seen once. Sample: whole blood, taken in connection with sensitization to the hapten diphenylcyclopropenone (DPC). The receptors here all came from a woman aged 18-35 years with alopecia areata. Some clones in this sample may be carry-over from other donors' samples. CDR3s include the opening cysteine and the closing phenylalanine or tryptophan. Fields, in order: J gene, V gene, D gene, clone size, CDR3 DNA, CDR3 protein. A D gene is named only where the DNA matches it firmly. The size of a clone is reported for some rows only, either as once, few or many, or as a class for expanded clones.

j_gene: TRBJ1-2
v_gene: TRBV29-1
d_gene: .
abundance: few
CDR3nt: TGCAGCCTGGATGGGGGGGCGCGTTATGGCTACACCTTC
CDR3aa: CSLDGGARYGYTF

j_gene: TRBJ2-7
v_gene: TRBV2
d_gene: .
abundance: .
CDR3nt: TGTGCCAGCAGTGATTACACCGGATACGAGCAGTACTTC
CDR3aa: CASSDYTGYEQYF

j_gene: TRBJ1-5
v_gene: TRBV29-1
d_gene: .
abundance: .
CDR3nt: TGCAGCGTCCGGGAGGAGACAAATCAGCCCCAGCATTTT
CDR3aa: CSVREETNQPQHF

j_gene: TRBJ2-3
v_gene: TRBV7-7
d_gene: TRBD1
abundance: few
CDR3nt: TGTGCTAGCAGCTTAGGACAGGGGAGTACAGATACGCAGTATTTT
CDR3aa: CASSLGQGSTDTQYF

j_gene: TRBJ2-7
v_gene: TRBV9
d_gene: .
abundance: .
CDR3nt: TGTGCCAGCAGCGCCAGACTAGTAGGCGAGCAGTACTTC
CDR3aa: CASSARLVGEQYF

j_gene: TRBJ2-7
v_gene: TRBV20-1
d_gene: TRBD2
abundance: .
CDR3nt: TGCAGTGCTCCGTTGACTAGCGGGCTCCACGAGCAGTACTTC
CDR3aa: CSAPLTSGLHEQYF

j_gene: TRBJ1-4
v_gene: TRBV12-3/TRBV12-4
d_gene: .
abundance: .
CDR3nt: TGTGCCAGCAGCCATTCGTTATTAAGGGACGATGAAAAACTGTTTTTT
CDR3aa: CASSHSLLRDDEKLFF

j_gene: TRBJ1-1
v_gene: TRBV29-1
d_gene: .
abundance: .
CDR3nt: TGCAGCGTCGGGGGGGCAGGGTTTATGGACACTGAAGCTTTCTTT
CDR3aa: CSVGGAGFMDTEAFF

j_gene: TRBJ2-1
v_gene: TRBV7-6
d_gene: .
abundance: few
CDR3nt: TGTGCCAGCAGCTTAGAACTAGCAAATGAGCAGTTCTTC
CDR3aa: CASSLELANEQFF

j_gene: TRBJ1-6
v_gene: TRBV2
d_gene: .
abundance: .
CDR3nt: TGTGCCAGCATCGGGAGAGAGCGAACTAATTCACCCCTCCACTTT
CDR3aa: CASIGRERTNSPLHF

j_gene: TRBJ2-1
v_gene: TRBV4-1
d_gene: .
abundance: .
CDR3nt: TGCGCCAGCAGCCAAGGGTGGACTGCCAATGAGCAGTTCTTC
CDR3aa: CASSQGWTANEQFF

j_gene: TRBJ2-1
v_gene: TRBV20-1
d_gene: .
abundance: .
CDR3nt: TGCAGTCTCCTAGGATACAGTGGGGGTGGTGAGCAGTTCTTC
CDR3aa: CSLLGYSGGGEQFF

j_gene: TRBJ2-7
v_gene: TRBV9
d_gene: .
abundance: .
CDR3nt: TGTGCCAGCAGCGCGCTACAGGGAAACTACGAGCAGTACTTC
CDR3aa: CASSALQGNYEQYF

j_gene: TRBJ1-2
v_gene: TRBV5-1
d_gene: TRBD1
abundance: .
CDR3nt: TGCGCCAGCAGCACCGGGACAGCCGGACGCTACACCTTC
CDR3aa: CASSTGTAGRYTF